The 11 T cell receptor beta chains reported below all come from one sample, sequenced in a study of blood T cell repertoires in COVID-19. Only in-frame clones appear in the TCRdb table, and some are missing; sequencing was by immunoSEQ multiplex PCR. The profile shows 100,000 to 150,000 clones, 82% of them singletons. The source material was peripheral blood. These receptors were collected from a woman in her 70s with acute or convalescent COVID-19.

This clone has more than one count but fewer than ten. This CDR3 reads CASSLGLNLYQETQYF. The CDR3, as DNA: TGTGCCAGTAGTCTGGGCTTAAATCTTTACCAAGAGACCCAGTACTTC. The chain employs TRBV19 and TRBJ2-5, with D unclear. The V end lost 5 bases, the J end lost 0 bases, and 16 bases lay between the germline ends. Germline V gives CDR1 LNHDA, CDR2 SQIVND (reference sequence). CDR3 length: 16 residues.

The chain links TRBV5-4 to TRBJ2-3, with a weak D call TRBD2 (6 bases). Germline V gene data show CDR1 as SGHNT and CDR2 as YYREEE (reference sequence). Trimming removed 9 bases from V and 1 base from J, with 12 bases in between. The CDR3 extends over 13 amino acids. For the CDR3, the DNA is TGTGCCACCAGATGGGGGGGCACAGATACGCAGTATTTT. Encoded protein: CATRWGGTDTQYF.

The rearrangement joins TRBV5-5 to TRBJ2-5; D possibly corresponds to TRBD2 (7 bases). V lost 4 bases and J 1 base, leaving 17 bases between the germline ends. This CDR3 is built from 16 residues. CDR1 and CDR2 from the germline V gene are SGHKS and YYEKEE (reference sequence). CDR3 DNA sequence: TGTGCCAGCAGCCCGCAGTGGGGAGGGGGCCAAGAGACCCAGTACTTC. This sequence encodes CASSPQWGGGQETQYF.

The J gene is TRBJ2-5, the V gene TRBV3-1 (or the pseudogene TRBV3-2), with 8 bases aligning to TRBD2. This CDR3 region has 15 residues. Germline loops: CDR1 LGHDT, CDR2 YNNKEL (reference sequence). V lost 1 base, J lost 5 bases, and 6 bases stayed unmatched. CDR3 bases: TGTGCCAGCAGCCAAGTACCGGGGGGGCCGGAGACCCAGTACTTC. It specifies CASSQVPGGPETQYF.

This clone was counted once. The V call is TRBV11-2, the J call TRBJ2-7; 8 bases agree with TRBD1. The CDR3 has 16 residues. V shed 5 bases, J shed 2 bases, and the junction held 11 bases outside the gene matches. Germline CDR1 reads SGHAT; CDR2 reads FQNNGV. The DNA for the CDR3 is TGTGCCAGCAGCCTGAATTTTGGACAGGGACCCTACGAGCAGTACGTC. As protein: CASSLNFGQGPYEQYV.

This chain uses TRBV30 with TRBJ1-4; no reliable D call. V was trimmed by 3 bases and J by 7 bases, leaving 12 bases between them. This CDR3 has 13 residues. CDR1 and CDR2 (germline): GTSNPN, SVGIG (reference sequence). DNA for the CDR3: TGTGCCTGGAGGGCACAGATAGGTGAAAAACTGTTTTTT. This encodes CAWRAQIGEKLFF.

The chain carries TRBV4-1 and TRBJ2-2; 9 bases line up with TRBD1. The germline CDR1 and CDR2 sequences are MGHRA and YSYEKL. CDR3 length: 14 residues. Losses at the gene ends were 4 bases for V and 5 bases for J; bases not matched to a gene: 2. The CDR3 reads CASSRDRGTGELFF. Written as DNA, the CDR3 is TGCGCCAGCAGCCGAGACAGGGGGACCGGGGAGCTGTTTTTT.

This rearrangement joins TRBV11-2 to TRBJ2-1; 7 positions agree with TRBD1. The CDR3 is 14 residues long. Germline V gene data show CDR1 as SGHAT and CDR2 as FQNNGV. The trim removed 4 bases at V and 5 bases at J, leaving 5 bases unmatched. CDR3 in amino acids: CASSYTDRDNEQFF. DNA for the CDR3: TGTGCCAGCAGCTACACTGACAGGGACAATGAGCAGTTCTTC.

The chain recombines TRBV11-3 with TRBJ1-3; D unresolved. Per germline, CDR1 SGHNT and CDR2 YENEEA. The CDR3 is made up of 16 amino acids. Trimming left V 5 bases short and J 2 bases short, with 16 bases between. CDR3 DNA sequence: TGTGCCAGCAGCCGAGCTTTTGTAGCCGCTGGAAACACCATATATTTT. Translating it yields CASSRAFVAAGNTIYF. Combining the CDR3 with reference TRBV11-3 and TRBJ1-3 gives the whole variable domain EAGVVQSPRYKIIEKKQPVAFWCNPISGHNTLYWYLQNLGQGPELLIRYENEEAVDDSQLPKDRFSAERLKGVDSTLKIQPAELGDSAVYLCASSRAFVAAGNTIYFGEGSWLTVV.

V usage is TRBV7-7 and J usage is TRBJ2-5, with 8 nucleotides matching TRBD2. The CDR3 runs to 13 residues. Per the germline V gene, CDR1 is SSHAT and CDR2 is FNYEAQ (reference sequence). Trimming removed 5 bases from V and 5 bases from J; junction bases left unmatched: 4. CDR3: CASSTSGGETQYF. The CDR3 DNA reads TGTGCCAGCAGCACGAGCGGGGGTGAGACCCAGTACTTC.

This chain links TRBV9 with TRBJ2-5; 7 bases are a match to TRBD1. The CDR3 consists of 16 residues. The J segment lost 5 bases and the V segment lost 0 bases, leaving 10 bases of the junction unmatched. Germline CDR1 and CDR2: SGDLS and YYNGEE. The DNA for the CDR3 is TGTGCCAGCAGCGTAGATCCCACAGGGGTACAGGAGACCCAGTACTTC. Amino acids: CASSVDPTGVQETQYF.